The TCR beta chain under discussion was sequenced for a study of shared clonotypes between healthy human individuals. The CDR3 totals 13 residues. Germline V gives CDR1 SGDLS, CDR2 YYNGEE. V shed 4 bases, J shed 9 bases, and the junction held 8 bases outside the gene matches. Generated by immunoSEQ multiplex PCR, the TCRdb table keeps only in-frame clones and is missing some. The sample contains around 200,000 clones, approximately 62% of which appear only once. This clonotype was obtained from a man aged 25 to 40 in good health. The sequencing input was memory CD4+ T cells sorted from blood. Specified subset: CD45RA-negative fraction. The V and J genes are TRBV9 and TRBJ2-3, with 7 positions matching TRBD2. The chain's CDR3 is CASSSPGRETQYF. For the CDR3, the DNA is TGTGCCAGCAGCTCCCCAGGGAGGGAGACGCAGTATTTT.